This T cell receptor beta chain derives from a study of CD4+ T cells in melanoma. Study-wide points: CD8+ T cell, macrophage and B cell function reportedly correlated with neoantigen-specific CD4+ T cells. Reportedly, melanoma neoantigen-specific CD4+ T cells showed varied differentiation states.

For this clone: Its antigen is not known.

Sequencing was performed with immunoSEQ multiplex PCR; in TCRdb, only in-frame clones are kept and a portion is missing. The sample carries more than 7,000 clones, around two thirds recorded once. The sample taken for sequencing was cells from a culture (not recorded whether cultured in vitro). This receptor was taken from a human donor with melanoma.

The CDR3 reads CASSLQGGNTEAFF. CDR3 bases: TGTGCCAGCAGCTTACAGGGTGGGAACACTGAAGCTTTCTTT. The gene calls are TRBV7-8 and TRBJ1-1; maybe TRBD1 (5 bases). Germline V gives CDR1 SGHVS, CDR2 FQNEAQ. V was pared by 2 bases and J by 1 base, with 8 bases between. CDR3 length equals 14 residues.